This T cell receptor (beta chain) was sequenced in a study of siplizumab effects on memory and regulatory T cells. Whole-study findings and limits: Major contributors to the alloresponse seemed to be naive T cells, which also appeared more diverse than memory cells. In controls, 26.9% of mappable alloreactive CD4+ clones were Treg-derived on average, versus roughly 74% with siplizumab.

Assayed TCR templates numbered 80,000 to 100,000 for each sample. The table came from immunoSEQ multiplex PCR; TCRdb's copy has only in-frame clones and leaves some out. The sample has approximately 13,000 clones, almost 40% seen once. A remark on this clone: Its antigen remains unknown.

The mixed lymphocyte reaction cells were cocultured at 37°C for more than 5 days. The CDR3 covers 16 residues. Germline V lookup: CDR1 SGHDT, CDR2 YYEEEE. V shed 0 bases and J shed 6 bases, with 17 bases lying between them. Sequencing was carried out using CFSE-low (dividing) CD8+ T cells sorted from an allogeneic mixed lymphocyte reaction. V is TRBV5-6 and J is TRBJ2-3, with D possibly TRBD2 on 5 matching bases. This clonotype originated in a human donor in good health; the cells came from an allogeneic mixed lymphocyte reaction. CDR3 DNA sequence: TGTGCCAGCAGCTTGGCGGCAGGCAGCGGATGGGATACGCAGTATTTT. It translates to CASSLAAGSGWDTQYF.